The sequence of this TCR beta chain was determined in a study of glioma-infiltrating T cells. A remark on this clonotype: Its antigen is unknown. The junction and the germline gene differ at one end; a read error may be behind it.

Using RNA template, CDR3s of TCR alpha and beta were amplified with iRepertoire arm-PCR. For one-step reverse transcription and amplification, 100-400 ng of tissue mRNA or PBMC total RNA was used. TCRdb independently ran MiXCR on the multiplex PCR reads; one entry per CDR3 protein. Of about 180,000 distinct CDR3 sequences in the sample, about 47% were seen once. The CDR3 spans 15 residues. The V gene's germline CDR1 is MGHRA and CDR2 YSYEKL. Study-level results: Non-neoplastic patients had below-expected tissue-blood divergence, while all gliomas exceeded expectation. CDR3 overlap between tissue and blood was very small.

The sample comprised glioma tissue, nonneoplastic brain tissue, or PBMCs (not recorded which). The chain recombines TRBV4-1 with TRBJ2-1; tentatively, D is TRBD1 or TRBD2 (5 bases each). The receptor comes from a human donor with low-grade glioma or glioblastoma, undergoing nonglioma brain surgery, or in good health (not recorded which). CDR3 nucleotide sequence: TGCGCCAGCAGCGCCCGGGACGCGTCCTACAATGAGCAATTCTTC. Protein: CASSARDASYNEQFF.